This record looks at one T cell receptor beta chain sequence and its context. As handled by the study authors: Counts of nucleated cells, estimated from reference gene primer amplification, were obtained. Only in-frame clones appear in the TCRdb table, and some are missing; sequencing was by immunoSEQ multiplex PCR. That table supplies the V and J calls and clone size; D and trimming were determined from the DNA. The sample includes tens of thousands of clones, under 90% seen only once; the top ten take around 3.9%. This record belongs to a study of blood T cell repertoires in COVID-19. The CDR3 is 19 amino acids. CDR1 is SEHNR and CDR2 is FQNEAQ in the germline V gene (reference sequence). Trimming stripped 2 bases from V and 4 bases from J, with 24 bases between.

The TCR originated in a woman aged 60-75 years with acute or convalescent COVID-19. The rearrangement links TRBV7-9 to TRBJ2-1, with D possibly being TRBD2 (7 bases). The sample comprised peripheral blood. The CDR3 nucleotides are TGTGCCAGCAGCTTATATGGCGGGGGCCAAAGATCGGTGTACAATGAGCAGTTCTTC. Translation gives CASSLYGGGQRSVYNEQFF.